This TCR beta chain was profiled in a study of blood T cell repertoires in COVID-19. Background on the study: Both acute and convalescent COVID-19 samples were obtained from the United States, Italy and Spain.

In Seattle, patients joined the study during active infection and were tracked longitudinally. Per the study methods: Nucleated cell number was recorded as an estimate derived from reference gene primer amplification. The assay was immunoSEQ multiplex PCR, and TCRdb's table has in-frame clones only and misses some. The V and J calls and clone size are taken from that table; D and trimming were inferred from the DNA. The repertoire includes 300,000 to 400,000 clones, around 87% of them detected once, and about 6.9% sits in the top ten. The CDR3 is 14 amino acids. The germline CDR1 and CDR2 sequences are SQVTM and ANQGSEA. The V end was cut by 4 bases, the J end by 3 bases, with 15 bases between.

V gene TRBV29-1 combines with J gene TRBJ1-1, with TRBD1 as a possible D gene (5 bases). The specimen sequenced was peripheral blood. The origin of this receptor is a woman aged 50 to 60 with COVID-19, enrolled during active disease. CDR3 sequence: CSVGGGGDYTEAFF. The CDR3 coding sequence is TGCAGCGTTGGGGGGGGTGGCGACTACACTGAAGCTTTCTTT.